Below are 10 T cell receptor beta chains sequenced from a single sample in a study of blood T cell repertoires in COVID-19. Method: immunoSEQ multiplex PCR; TCRdb's copy keeps in-frame clones and lacks some. The sample lists 250,000 to 400,000 clones; roughly nine tenths were seen once. The sequenced sample consisted of peripheral blood. All receptors derive from a woman between 25 and 40 years old with COVID-19, enrolled during active disease.

The J gene is TRBJ2-7, the V gene TRBV3-1 (or the pseudogene TRBV3-2), with a tentative D call TRBD2 (5 bases). The CDR3 sequence is 14 residues long. The V end lost 1 base, the J end lost 1 base, and 8 bases lay between the germline ends. The germline gives CDR1 LGHDT, CDR2 YNNKEL (reference sequence). CDR3 nucleotide sequence: TGTGCCAGCAGCCAAGGGCGGGCGTCCTACGAGCAGTACTTC. The encoded protein is CASSQGRASYEQYF.

This clone showed up just a few times. The chain couples TRBV20-1 to TRBJ1-2, with a tentative D call TRBD1 (6 bases). V shed 3 bases and J shed 7 bases, with 21 bases lying between them. CDR3 length equals 15 residues. Germline CDR1 is DFQATT and CDR2 is SNEGSKA (reference sequence). DNA for the CDR3: TGCAGTGCTAGTCGAATCCAACAGGGACGGATTGGCTACACCTTC. Its translation is CSASRIQQGRIGYTF.

V is TRBV7-9 and J is TRBJ2-7, with TRBD2 matching over 14 bases. J lost 6 bases, V lost 5 bases, and 6 bases had no gene match. CDR3 length equals 15 residues. Germline-derived CDR1 and CDR2 are SEHNR and FQNEAQ (reference sequence). The CDR3 is CASSPGTSGSSEQYF. CDR3 sequence (DNA): TGTGCCAGCAGCCCAGGGACTAGCGGGAGTTCCGAGCAGTACTTC.

The CDR3 loop is CASSIFRVGNTEAFF. In DNA, the CDR3 is TGTGCCAGTAGTATCTTTCGGGTAGGGAACACTGAAGCTTTCTTT. The chain recombines TRBV19 with TRBJ1-1; D gene uncertain. Trimming cost V 3 bases and J 1 base, with 12 bases left between them. From germline, CDR1 is LNHDA and CDR2 SQIVND (reference sequence). The CDR3 is 15 residues long.

This clone was observed once. The genes are TRBV6-5 and TRBJ2-7; D uncertain. Germline V gene data show CDR1 as MNHEY and CDR2 as SVGAGI. V lost 4 bases, J lost 3 bases, and 7 bases lay in between. The CDR3 totals 12 residues. CDR3 sequence (DNA): TGTGCCAGCAGTTCGTCCGTCTACGAGCAGTACTTC. Translating gives CASSSSVYEQYF.

The CDR3 loop reads CASLRDRLTEAFF. The CDR3 DNA reads as TGTGCCAGCCTGAGGGACAGACTTACTGAAGCTTTCTTT. The chain combines TRBV2 with TRBJ1-1; the match to TRBD1 covers 7 bases. V dropped 8 bases and J dropped 5; count of bases not matched to a gene: 8. The CDR3 extends over 13 amino acids. Germline CDR1 and CDR2: SNHLY and FYNNEI.

The V call is TRBV10-3, the J call TRBJ1-2; possibly TRBD1 for D (5 bases). Germline V CDR1 and CDR2: ENHRY, SYGVKD. The germline V and J ends were trimmed by 2 bases and 5 bases, with 12 bases remaining between them. The CDR3 has 14 amino acids. CDR3 residues: CAISEMEGRYGYTF. The CDR3 nucleotides are TGTGCCATCAGTGAGATGGAGGGACGGTATGGCTACACCTTC.

The V and J genes are TRBV13 and TRBJ1-5, with a possible D match to TRBD1 (6 bases). The CDR3 has 14 amino acids. V lost 3 bases, J lost 4 bases, and 10 bases lay in between. CDR1 is PRHDT and CDR2 is FYEKMQ in the germline V gene (reference sequence). This chain's CDR3 is CASSFRDKNQPQHF. In DNA form, the CDR3 reads TGTGCCAGCAGCTTCCGGGACAAGAATCAGCCCCAGCATTTT. The variable domain in full, with the rest retrieved from reference TRBV13 and TRBJ1-5, is AAGVIQSPRHLIKEKRETATLKCYPIPRHDTVYWYQQGPGQDPQFLISFYEKMQSDKGSIPDRFSAQQFSDYHSELNMSSLELGDSALYFCASSFRDKNQPQHFGDGTRLSIL.

The chain uses TRBV12-3 or TRBV12-4 and TRBJ2-1, with D possibly TRBD2 on 5 matching bases. V shed 6 bases and J shed 8 bases, with 11 bases lying between them. CDR3 length equals 12 residues. The chain's CDR3 is CASSRTRDEQFF. The CDR3 bases are TGTGCCAGCAGCCGCACTAGGGATGAGCAGTTCTTC.

The rearrangement joins TRBV7-9 to TRBJ1-1, with a possible D match to TRBD1 (6 bases). Trimming removed 5 bases at V and 10 bases at J, with 20 bases between. Germline V gene data show CDR1 as SEHNR and CDR2 as FQNEAQ (reference sequence). The CDR3 runs 14 residues. This CDR3 reads CASSGGDTVWAAFF. The CDR3 DNA sequence: TGTGCCAGCAGCGGGGGGGACACGGTCTGGGCAGCTTTCTTT.